These 24 T cell receptor beta chains came from one sample sequenced in a study of T cells in Graves' hyperthyroidism and ophthalmopathy. Amplification of TCR beta CDR3 regions used RNA as the template. HTBI primers drove first-round RT-PCR of the TCR CDR3. TCRdb reanalysed the multiplex PCR reads using MiXCR and keeps one entry per CDR3 protein. The data show roughly 280,000 distinct CDR3 sequences, roughly 20% seen once. Sequencing used blood. The receptors derive from a man under 40 with Graves' ophthalmopathy.

V gene TRBV30 combines with J gene TRBJ1-2, with D possibly TRBD1 on 6 matching bases. The germline V gene has CDR1 GTSNPN and CDR2 SVGIG (reference sequence). The CDR3 covers 14 residues. Trimming took off 1 base at V and 3 bases at J, with 12 bases between the two ends. The CDR3 nucleotides are TGTGCCTGGAGTGGAGGCAGGGGAGACTATGGCTACACCTTC. Its protein is CAWSGGRGDYGYTF.

The chain employs TRBV28 and TRBJ1-4, with D maybe TRBD1 (5 bases). V lost 3 bases, J lost 7 bases, and 9 bases lay in between. Germline CDR1 reads MDHEN; CDR2 reads SYDVKM. The CDR3 runs 13 residues. CDR3 amino acids: CASSFSGLEKLFF. The CDR3, as DNA: TGTGCCAGCAGTTTTTCGGGACTTGAAAAACTGTTTTTT.

This clonotype was counted at least ten times. The rearrangement links TRBV6-1 to TRBJ1-1; the D gene is possibly TRBD1 (5 bases). Deletions cut 5 bases from V and 5 bases from J, with 15 bases between. CDR1 MNHNS and CDR2 SASEGT come from the germline V gene. There are 14 residues in the CDR3. The CDR3 sequence: CASSSWQGGTEAFF. In DNA, the CDR3 is TGTGCCAGCAGTTCGTGGCAGGGAGGGACTGAAGCTTTCTTT.

This clonotype has ten or more counts. This sequence joins TRBV2 and TRBJ1-2; weak D call: TRBD1 (5 bases). V lost 6 bases and J lost 4, with 15 bases in between. Germline V CDR1 and CDR2: SNHLY, FYNNEI. This CDR3 comprises 14 residues. CDR3 sequence (DNA): TGTGCCAGCAGCGTCGAGAGGGGACCCTATGGCTACACCTTC. Translated, it gives CASSVERGPYGYTF.

In this sample, this clonotype turned up a few times. V usage is TRBV3-1 and J usage is TRBJ1-6; D gene unclear. The CDR3 is 15 amino acids. The V end was cut by 0 bases, the J end by 8 bases, with 11 bases between. Germline V gene sequence: CDR1 LGHDT, CDR2 YNNKEL (reference sequence). DNA for the CDR3: TGTGCCAGCAGCCAAGAAGGCAGAACGTATTCACCCCTCCACTTT. Protein product: CASSQEGRTYSPLHF.

Ten or more counts support this clonotype. The chain uses TRBV2 and TRBJ1-5; maybe TRBD1 (5 bases). Deletions cut 7 bases from V and 0 bases from J, with 13 bases between. The V gene's germline CDR1 is SNHLY and CDR2 FYNNEI. This CDR3 is 15 amino acids long. The CDR3 coding sequence is TGTGCCAGCACAGAGGGGACCCTTAGCAATCAGCCCCAGCATTTT. It is translated as CASTEGTLSNQPQHF.

This clonotype was seen a few times. The CDR3, as DNA: TGTGCCAGCAGCCCAAGACTAGCGGTTTGGAATGAGCAGTTCTTC. Its translation is CASSPRLAVWNEQFF. V is TRBV7-3 and J is TRBJ2-1; 9 bases map to TRBD2. Germline CDR1 reads SGHTA; CDR2 reads FQGTGA. Trimming took 5 bases from V and 7 from J; bases not matched to a gene: 9. The CDR3 spans 15 residues. Drawing the rest from reference TRBV7-3 and TRBJ2-1, the complete variable domain is GAGVSQTPSNKVTEKGKYVELRCDPISGHTALYWYRQSLGQGPEFLIYFQGTGAADDSGLPNDRFFAVRPEGSVSTLKIQRTERGDSAVYLCASSPRLAVWNEQFFGPGTRLTVL.

CDR3 sequence reads: CASSSRLAGSSGELFF. The CDR3 DNA reads as TGCGCCAGCAGCTCCCGACTAGCGGGAAGTAGCGGGGAGCTGTTTTTT. The chain combines TRBV5-1 with TRBJ2-2; 11 bases fit TRBD2. Germline CDR1 and CDR2: SGHRS and YFSETQ. This CDR3 has 16 amino acids. J gave up 7 bases and V 3 bases, and 8 bases lay outside the gene matches.

The chain carries TRBV7-9 and TRBJ2-2; possibly TRBD1 for D (6 bases). Trimming removed 6 bases from V and 0 bases from J, with 17 bases in between. Germline values: CDR1 SEHNR, CDR2 FQNEAQ (reference sequence). The CDR3 length is 17 residues. DNA for the CDR3: TGTGCCAGCAGACGGGTCCTGGACAGAACGAACACCGGGGAGCTGTTTTTT. It is translated as CASRRVLDRTNTGELFF.

The chain uses TRBV10-1 and TRBJ2-3, with TRBD1 matching over 11 bases. The CDR3 consists of 15 residues. Germline-derived CDR1 and CDR2 are WNHNN and SYGVQD (reference sequence). V was clipped by 2 bases and J by 5 bases; unmatched bases: 3. CDR3 nucleotide sequence: TGCGCCAGCAGTGAGGGACAGGGGGCTGGAGATACGCAGTATTTT. Translation: CASSEGQGAGDTQYF.

The gene calls are TRBV3-1 and TRBJ2-3, with TRBD1 matching over 7 bases. V lost 2 bases to trimming and J lost 3 bases; unmatched junction nucleotides: 11. Germline CDR1 LGHDT, CDR2 YNNKEL (reference sequence). This CDR3 is 17 amino acids long. In nucleotides, the CDR3 is TGTGCCAGCAGCCAATTGAGGGTAGGGGGCGGAACAGATACGCAGTATTTT. As protein: CASSQLRVGGGTDTQYF.

As to this clonotype: An end of the junction does not agree with germline; a read error may underlie this. The J gene is TRBJ2-6, the V gene TRBV5-1; no clear D. The CDR3 runs 16 residues. CDR1 and CDR2 (germline): SGHRS, YFSETQ. The CDR3 loop reads CASSSTRPPGANVLTF. The CDR3 DNA reads as TGTGCCAGCAGCTCTACTCGACCCCCCGGGGCCAACGTCCTGACTTTC. Full variable domain (outside the CDR3, taken from reference TRBV5-1 and TRBJ2-6): KAGVTQTPRYLIKTRGQQVTLSCSPISGHRSVSWYQQTPGQGLQFLFEYFSETQRNKGNFPGRFSGRQFSNSRSEMNVSTLELGDSALYLCASSSTRPPGANVLTFGAGSRLTVL.

This clonotype was seen repeatedly, ten times or more. This chain joins TRBV20-1 and TRBJ2-7, with 7 nucleotides matching TRBD2. V lost 4 bases, J lost 6 bases, and 3 bases stayed unmatched. The length of the CDR3 is 11 residues. Per the germline V gene, CDR1 is DFQATT and CDR2 is SNEGSKA (reference sequence). CDR3 nucleotides: TGCAGTGCTATCCGGGAGGCCGAGCAGTACTTC. Protein: CSAIREAEQYF.

This clonotype was seen at least ten times. The chain combines TRBV6-1 with TRBJ2-7; D might be TRBD1 or TRBD2, each matching 6 bases. The germline V gene has CDR1 MNHNS and CDR2 SASEGT. This CDR3 has 15 residues. The V end was cut by 8 bases, the J end by 4 bases, with 21 bases between. As DNA, the CDR3 is TGTGCCAGCTCCCGGGACACGGGGGCCGTATACGAGCAGTACTTC. Amino acid sequence: CASSRDTGAVYEQYF.

This clonotype was found a few times. CDR3 in amino acids: CASSLRGESYEQYF. Here the CDR3 DNA reads TGCGCCAGCAGCTTGAGGGGGGAAAGCTACGAGCAGTACTTC. The J gene is TRBJ2-7, the V gene TRBV5-1; D is perhaps TRBD1 or TRBD2 (6 bases each). Germline V gives CDR1 SGHRS, CDR2 YFSETQ. The CDR3 is 14 residues long. V lost 1 base and J lost 3, with 11 bases in between.

The chain couples TRBV7-9 to TRBJ1-4; 7 bases align to TRBD1. The CDR3 totals 16 residues. The junction had 7 bases not matched to a gene; V was cut back by 2 bases and J by 4 bases. Germline-derived CDR1 and CDR2 are SEHNR and FQNEAQ (reference sequence). Here the CDR3 reads CASSLQPGQHNEKLFF. CDR3 DNA sequence: TGTGCCAGCAGCTTACAACCGGGACAGCATAATGAAAAACTGTTTTTT.

The rearrangement joins TRBV15 to TRBJ2-1; D unclear. Per the germline V gene, CDR1 is LNHNV and CDR2 is YYDKDF (reference sequence). The germline V and J ends were trimmed by 6 bases and 6 bases, with 9 bases remaining between them. The CDR3 contains 12 residues. The CDR3 bases are TGTGCCACCAGTTATGGAGTCAATGAGCAGTTCTTC. Translating gives CATSYGVNEQFF.

This clonotype was found many times. This rearrangement joins TRBV4-2 to TRBJ2-7; D is possibly TRBD2 (6 bases). This CDR3 contains 16 residues. The germline V gene has CDR1 LGHNA and CDR2 YNFKEQ. V lost 0 bases and J lost 3, with 15 bases in between. The CDR3 reads CASSQEDGTSDYEQYF. The CDR3 DNA follows: TGTGCCAGCAGCCAAGAAGACGGGACTTCGGACTACGAGCAGTACTTC.

V is TRBV7-8 and J is TRBJ1-1; unclear D gene. Trimming cost V 5 bases and J 4 bases, with 20 bases left between them. Germline V gene data show CDR1 as SGHVS and CDR2 as FQNEAQ. This CDR3 spans 16 amino acids. CDR3 amino acids: CASSTTAGGLGTEAFF. The CDR3, as DNA: TGTGCCAGCAGCACGACGGCCGGCGGATTGGGCACTGAAGCTTTCTTT. Variable domain in full (rest from reference TRBV7-8 and TRBJ1-1): GAGVSQSPRYKVAKRGQDVALRCDPISGHVSLFWYQQALGQGPEFLTYFQNEAQLDKSGLPSDRFFAERPEGSVSTLKIQRTQQEDSAVYLCASSTTAGGLGTEAFFGQGTRLTVV.

This clonotype was picked up many times. The CDR3 loop reads CASSPRLAGFTDTQYF. The CDR3 nucleotides are TGTGCCAGCAGCCCCCGGCTAGCGGGCTTCACAGATACGCAGTATTTT. This chain uses TRBV14 with TRBJ2-3; TRBD2 matches 8 bases. Trimming cost V 4 bases and J 2 bases; bases outside gene matches: 8. From germline, CDR1 is SGHDN and CDR2 FVKESK. CDR3 size: 16 residues. Complete variable domain (other parts from reference TRBV14 and TRBJ2-3): EAGVTQFPSHSVIEKGQTVTLRCDPISGHDNLYWYRRVMGKEIKFLLHFVKESKQDESGMPNNRFLAERTGGTYSTLKVQPAELEDSGVYFCASSPRLAGFTDTQYFGPGTRLTVL.

In this sample, this clonotype turned up many times. The V and J genes are TRBV11-2 and TRBJ1-2, with a weak D call TRBD1 (5 bases). The CDR3 consists of 15 residues. Germline V gene sequence: CDR1 SGHAT, CDR2 FQNNGV. Trimming removed 2 bases from V and 5 bases from J, with 15 bases in between. The CDR3 here is CASSLTTGTRYGYTF. CDR3 coding DNA: TGTGCCAGCAGCTTAACCACCGGGACGAGATATGGCTACACCTTC.

This clonotype has a handful of counts. The chain uses TRBV19 and TRBJ2-7, with 7 positions matching TRBD1. J lost 0 bases, V lost 5 bases, and 7 bases had no gene match. Germline V gene lookup returns CDR1 LNHDA and CDR2 SQIVND (reference sequence). The CDR3 is 15 residues long. In DNA form, the CDR3 reads TGTGCCAGTAGTCAGAGGACAGGTAACTCCTACGAGCAGTACTTC. It is translated as CASSQRTGNSYEQYF.

This clonotype was observed a handful of times. The chain joins TRBV5-4 to TRBJ2-2; D perhaps matches TRBD2 (5 bases). Trimming took off 0 bases at V and 1 base at J, with 10 bases between the two ends. CDR1 is SGHNT and CDR2 is YYREEE in the germline V gene (reference sequence). This CDR3 has 16 amino acids. The CDR3 sequence: CASSLGGLGNTGELFF. DNA of the CDR3: TGTGCCAGCAGCTTGGGAGGGCTCGGGAACACCGGGGAGCTGTTTTTT. The full variable domain, in which reference TRBV5-4 and TRBJ2-2 provide the parts outside the CDR3, is ETGVTQSPTHLIKTRGQQVTLRCSSQSGHNTVSWYQQALGQGPQFIFQYYREEENGRGNFPPRFSGLQFPNYSSELNVNALELDDSALYLCASSLGGLGNTGELFFGEGSRLTVL.

The sample holds many counts of this clonotype. The V and J genes are TRBV2 and TRBJ2-7; D might be TRBD1 or TRBD2, each matching 5 bases. The CDR3 spans 14 residues. The germline V and J ends were trimmed by 10 bases and 5 bases, with 21 bases remaining between them. Germline CDR1 and CDR2: SNHLY and FYNNEI. CDR3 sequence reads: CATSNRNQRDEQYF. The DNA of the CDR3 is TGTGCCACATCAAACAGGAACCAGAGGGACGAGCAGTACTTC.